Each of the 30 T cell receptor beta chains below was sequenced from the same sample in a study of regulatory T cells in long-lasting Graves disease. CDR3-region Arm-PCR and iRepertoire HTBI primers produced the TCR beta libraries. One entry per CDR3 protein results from TCRdb running MiXCR on the multiplex PCR reads. The repertoire holds around 500,000 distinct CDR3 sequences, with 15% to 20% as singletons. Time point defined: newly diagnosed GD, antithyroid drugs for less than 3 months. PBMCs were the source of the RNA used for TCR sequencing. These same records also appear under a second study, on T cells in Graves' hyperthyroidism and ophthalmopathy.

The sequenced sample was peripheral blood mononuclear cells (PBMCs), obtained at new diagnosis, from a patient treated with antithyroid drugs. The source of these receptors is a woman aged 35-65 years with Graves disease.

This clonotype was seen a handful of times. The CDR3 spells CASSLYGGPNEQFF. Written as DNA, the CDR3 is TGTGCCAGCAGCTTATATGGGGGGCCCAATGAGCAGTTCTTC. This chain connects TRBV7-9 to TRBJ2-1; D may correspond to TRBD1 or TRBD2 (6 bases each). Germline V gives CDR1 SEHNR, CDR2 FQNEAQ (reference sequence). Trimming took 2 bases from V and 6 from J, leaving 11 bases between them. CDR3 length: 14 residues.

Many counts were recorded for this clonotype. The chain uses TRBV2 and TRBJ2-5; the match to TRBD1 covers 9 bases. With V trimmed by 6 bases and J by 3 bases, 11 bases remained unmatched. Germline assignment: CDR1 SNHLY and CDR2 FYNNEI. The CDR3 covers 16 residues. Here the CDR3 reads CASSARLTGGKETQYF. CDR3 DNA: TGTGCCAGCAGCGCCCGCTTAACAGGGGGCAAAGAGACCCAGTACTTC.

This clonotype has a count of ten or more. The rearrangement joins TRBV6-2 or TRBV6-3 to TRBJ2-3; D possibly corresponds to TRBD1 (6 bases). In germline, CDR1 is MNHEY, CDR2 SVGEGT. V lost 4 bases and J lost 2, with 25 bases in between. This CDR3 has 19 residues. The CDR3 reads CASSSQLLTWDTSTDTQYF. Here the CDR3 DNA reads TGTGCCAGCAGTTCCCAACTCCTTACCTGGGACACTTCCACAGATACGCAGTATTTT.

This clonotype was recorded at least ten times. The chain uses TRBV5-6 and TRBJ2-2, with 8 bases matching TRBD1. Looked up from germline, CDR1 is SGHDT and CDR2 is YYEEEE. Trimming cost V 2 bases and J 2 bases; bases outside gene matches: 2. The CDR3 sequence is 15 residues long. The CDR3 region is CASSFGQGNTGELFF. CDR3 DNA sequence: TGTGCCAGCAGCTTCGGACAGGGCAACACCGGGGAGCTGTTTTTT.

As concerns this clonotype: A much more abundant neighbour one base away suggests this may be a read error. The chain couples TRBV7-2 to TRBJ2-7, with 8 bases lining up with TRBD1. CDR3 size: 12 residues. Germline assignment: CDR1 SGHTA and CDR2 FQGNSA. In DNA, the CDR3 is TGTGCCAGCAGCCCGCCAGGGGGCGAGCAGCACTTC. Translated, it gives CASSPPGGEQHF.

This clonotype was observed at least ten times. The CDR3 reads CASSPQISEQYF. The CDR3 nucleotides are TGTGCCAGCAGCCCGCAGATCTCCGAGCAGTACTTC. The genes are TRBV11-2 and TRBJ2-7; D unresolved. Germline assignment: CDR1 SGHAT and CDR2 FQNNGV. V was trimmed by 5 bases and J by 6 bases, leaving 11 bases between them. This CDR3 region has 12 residues.

This clonotype has only a few counts. The gene calls are TRBV29-1 and TRBJ1-2, with D unresolved. V was pared by 8 bases and J by 1 base, with 14 bases between. The CDR3 is 13 residues long. The germline gives CDR1 SQVTM, CDR2 ANQGSEA. CDR3 amino acids: CSSLDPYNYGYTF. As DNA, the CDR3 is TGCAGCTCCCTCGACCCTTATAACTATGGCTACACCTTC.

This clonotype was recorded only once. Only one base separates this from a far larger clonotype, so it likely reflects a read error. The CDR3, as DNA: TGTGCCAGCAGACCGGGGACAGGGGCGGGCGAGCAGTTCTTC. Residues: CASRPGTGAGEQFF. V is TRBV6-2 or TRBV6-3 and J is TRBJ2-1, with 10 bases that match TRBD1. Per the germline V gene, CDR1 is MNHEY and CDR2 is SVGEGT. V was pared by 6 bases and J by 10 bases, with 9 bases of the junction left unmatched. This CDR3 region has 14 residues.

Turning to this clonotype: A much larger clone lies one base from this, so it may be a read error. The chain is built from TRBV6-5 and TRBJ1-6; no clear D gene. The ends were cut back, 4 bases at V and 10 bases at J, with 20 bases in the middle. Per the germline V gene, CDR1 is MNHEY and CDR2 is SVGAGI. The CDR3 runs to 16 residues. The CDR3 spells CASSSWTQAGESPLHF. Here the CDR3 DNA reads TGTGCCAGCAGTTCTTGGACCCAGGCTGGGGAATCACCCCTCCACTTT.

This clonotype was counted ten times or more. The chain links TRBV20-1 to TRBJ2-5; D unresolved. The CDR3 contains 15 residues. Germline values: CDR1 DFQATT, CDR2 SNEGSKA (reference sequence). V was clipped by 0 bases and J by 1 base, with 12 bases between them. DNA of the CDR3: TGCAGTGCTAGAGATGGGAACAGCATCCAAGAGACCCAGTACTTC. This translates into CSARDGNSIQETQYF.

This clonotype was recorded at least ten times. The chain is built from TRBV12-3 or TRBV12-4 and TRBJ1-1; no reliable D call. The V and J ends lost 6 bases and 1 base respectively, with 9 bases between them. The CDR3 is 13 amino acids. As DNA, the CDR3 is TGTGCCAGCAGCCTGCAAGCGAACACTGAAGCTTTCTTT. Translating gives CASSLQANTEAFF.

This clonotype has ten or more counts. The J gene is TRBJ1-5, the V gene TRBV12-3 or TRBV12-4; no clear D. The CDR3 is made up of 15 amino acids. Trimming left V 2 bases short and J 0 bases short, with 8 bases between. The CDR3 nucleotides are TGTGCCAGCAGTTTAAAGGGATATAGCAATCAGCCCCAGCATTTT. Amino acids: CASSLKGYSNQPQHF.

This clonotype showed up just a few times. V usage is TRBV5-5 and J usage is TRBJ1-2; 10 bases map to TRBD1. J lost 5 bases, V lost 0 bases, and 4 bases had no gene match. This CDR3 spans 15 amino acids. Germline assignment: CDR1 SGHKS and CDR2 YYEKEE (reference sequence). The CDR3 DNA follows: TGTGCCAGCAGCTTGGCCTCGGGACAGGGGTATGGCTACACCTTC. Translated: CASSLASGQGYGYTF.

This clonotype was seen only a few times. A much larger clone sits a single nucleotide away, making a read error possible. The chain links TRBV18 to TRBJ2-5; D gene unclear. CDR1 is KGHSH, CDR2 LQKENI, per germline. This CDR3 has 15 amino acids. V gave up 0 bases and J gave up 5 bases, with 13 bases separating them. CDR3: CASSPPTSLEETQYF. CDR3 bases: TGTGCCAGCTCACCACCGACGTCCCTCGAGGAGACCCAGTACTTC.

The V call is TRBV12-3 or TRBV12-4, the J call TRBJ2-2; the match to TRBD1 covers 9 bases. The length of the CDR3 is 16 residues. Losses at the gene ends were 6 bases for V and 5 bases for J; bases not matched to a gene: 10. The CDR3 region has the DNA TGTGCCAGCAGGGGCCCAAGGGACAGGGAAACCGGGGAGCTGTTTTTT. Its protein is CASRGPRDRETGELFF.

This clonotype was picked up many times. This chain links TRBV2 with TRBJ2-7; TRBD2 is a possible D gene (5 bases). The germline gives CDR1 SNHLY, CDR2 FYNNEI. V gave up 1 base and J gave up 3 bases, with 10 bases separating them. This CDR3 comprises 14 residues. The CDR3 spells CASSEGVGIYEQYF. DNA of the CDR3: TGTGCCAGCAGTGAAGGCGTCGGGATCTACGAGCAGTACTTC.

The sample holds many counts of this clonotype. The genes are TRBV2 and TRBJ2-1, with 11 positions matching TRBD1. The germline V gene has CDR1 SNHLY and CDR2 FYNNEI. The ends lost 7 bases at V and 6 bases at J; junction bases unmatched: 5. CDR3 size: 14 residues. CDR3 sequence (DNA): TGTGCCAGCACCCCCGGGACAGGGGGCAATGAGCAGTTCTTC. It yields the protein CASTPGTGGNEQFF.

V and J are TRBV5-6 and TRBJ2-3; 8 nucleotides line up with TRBD1. V trimming: 1 base; J trimming: 7 bases; junction bases outside the gene matches: 5. Looked up from germline, CDR1 is SGHDT and CDR2 is YYEEEE. CDR3 length equals 14 residues. Here the CDR3 reads CASSLWAGGNTQYF. In DNA form, the CDR3 reads TGTGCCAGCAGCTTGTGGGCAGGGGGCAATACGCAGTATTTT.

This clonotype was recorded many times. The chain couples TRBV5-1 to TRBJ2-3; perhaps D is TRBD1 or TRBD2 (6 bases each). Germline CDR1 and CDR2: SGHRS and YFSETQ. The CDR3 consists of 16 residues. Trimming stripped 4 bases from V and 5 bases from J, with 20 bases between. Written as DNA, the CDR3 is TGCGCCAGCAGCCCCTTAGCTAGGGGGGAAAGAGATACGCAGTATTTT. Translated: CASSPLARGERDTQYF.

Ten or more counts support this clonotype. CDR3 sequence: CASSGRQGSEAFF. The CDR3 DNA reads TGTGCCAGCAGTGGTAGACAGGGCTCTGAAGCTTTCTTT. The J gene is TRBJ1-1, the V gene TRBV6-1; 7 bases map to TRBD1. Germline V gene sequence: CDR1 MNHNS, CDR2 SASEGT. The CDR3 has 13 amino acids. The V segment lost 4 bases and the J segment 6 bases; nucleotides outside the gene matches: 5.

The CDR3 loop reads CSARDQRAGQAEKLFF. DNA of the CDR3: TGCAGTGCTAGAGATCAGCGGGCGGGACAGGCTGAAAAACTGTTTTTT. The chain employs TRBV20-1 and TRBJ1-4; 8 positions match TRBD1. Germline CDR1 DFQATT, CDR2 SNEGSKA (reference sequence). CDR3 length: 16 residues. V dropped 0 bases and J dropped 7; count of bases not matched to a gene: 10.

There are many counts of this clonotype. The rearrangement links TRBV7-2 to TRBJ2-3, with D possibly TRBD2 on 6 matching bases. The germline V gene encodes CDR1 SGHTA and CDR2 FQGNSA. Deletions cut 5 bases from V and 0 bases from J, with 12 bases between. The CDR3 is 15 amino acids. The CDR3 DNA sequence: TGTGCCAGCAGCGTCCTGGGACTTAGCACAGATACGCAGTATTTT. Protein sequence: CASSVLGLSTDTQYF.

The genes are TRBV5-6 and TRBJ2-2; D is unclear. Looked up from germline, CDR1 is SGHDT and CDR2 is YYEEEE. CDR3 size: 15 residues. Trimming removed 1 base from V and 2 bases from J, with 9 bases in between. The CDR3 DNA reads as TGTGCCAGCAGCTTGAAGCCAGCAAACACCGGGGAGCTGTTTTTT. Translation gives CASSLKPANTGELFF. Based on the CDR3 plus reference TRBV5-6 and TRBJ2-2, the full variable domain is DAGVTQSPTHLIKTRGQQVTLRCSPKSGHDTVSWYQQALGQGPQFIFQYYEEEERQRGNFPDRFSGHQFPNYSSELNVNALLLGDSALYLCASSLKPANTGELFFGEGSRLTVL.

This clonotype was observed a handful of times. The rearrangement joins TRBV19 to TRBJ1-2; D possibly corresponds to TRBD1 (6 bases). CDR3 length equals 13 residues. Germline-derived CDR1 and CDR2 are LNHDA and SQIVND (reference sequence). V was pared by 1 base and J by 7 bases, with 10 bases between. The CDR3 sequence is CASSIAPGVGYTF. Here the CDR3 DNA reads TGTGCCAGTAGTATAGCGCCAGGGGTTGGCTACACCTTC.

This clonotype was observed at least ten times. J is TRBJ2-7 and V is TRBV30; D uncertain. Germline V gives CDR1 GTSNPN, CDR2 SVGIG (reference sequence). CDR3 length: 14 residues. The germline V and J ends were trimmed by 0 bases and 5 bases, with 14 bases remaining between them. In DNA form, the CDR3 reads TGTGCCTGGAGTGTACGTAGGGTTGTCAACGAGCAGTACTTC. This gives the protein CAWSVRRVVNEQYF.

V usage is TRBV5-1 and J usage is TRBJ1-1; D remains ambiguous. V was pared by 0 bases and J by 11 bases, with 11 bases between. The CDR3 sequence is 12 residues long. Germline V CDR1 and CDR2: SGHRS, YFSETQ. CDR3 bases: TGCGCCAGCAGCTTGGAGGCCTCGGATGCTTTCTTT. Translated, it gives CASSLEASDAFF.

This clonotype was observed at least ten times. The chain carries TRBV7-9 and TRBJ2-1; D gene uncertain. This CDR3 contains 13 residues. V was shortened by 1 base and J by 10 bases, with 11 bases between the two germline ends. The germline V gene encodes CDR1 SEHNR and CDR2 FQNEAQ (reference sequence). The CDR3 DNA reads as TGTGCCAGCAGCTTAGACCCGCTTGCAGAGCAGTTCTTC. Amino acid sequence: CASSLDPLAEQFF.

V gene TRBV5-5 combines with J gene TRBJ1-2; 8 bases agree with TRBD1. The germline gives CDR1 SGHKS, CDR2 YYEKEE (reference sequence). The V segment lost 0 bases and the J segment 4 bases; nucleotides outside the gene matches: 5. CDR3 length: 15 amino acids. The CDR3 here is CASSLATGESYGYTF. CDR3 DNA: TGTGCCAGCAGCTTGGCGACAGGGGAGAGCTATGGCTACACCTTC.

This clonotype was recorded a few times. The chain couples TRBV20-1 to TRBJ2-3, with D hard to call. Germline V gives CDR1 DFQATT, CDR2 SNEGSKA (reference sequence). The CDR3 runs to 13 residues. V was pared by 6 bases and J by 1 base, with 11 bases between. The CDR3 loop is CSAATHGTDTQYF. The CDR3 DNA sequence: TGCAGTGCCGCAACCCACGGCACAGATACGCAGTATTTT.

This clonotype was picked up many times. The chain is built from TRBV4-2 and TRBJ2-7; D is possibly TRBD2 (6 bases). Trimming removed 0 bases from V and 8 bases from J, with 11 bases in between. The CDR3 contains 13 residues. CDR1 is LGHNA and CDR2 is YNFKEQ in the germline V gene. The CDR3: CASSQDWRGQQYF. The CDR3 DNA follows: TGTGCCAGCAGCCAAGATTGGCGGGGCCAGCAGTACTTC.